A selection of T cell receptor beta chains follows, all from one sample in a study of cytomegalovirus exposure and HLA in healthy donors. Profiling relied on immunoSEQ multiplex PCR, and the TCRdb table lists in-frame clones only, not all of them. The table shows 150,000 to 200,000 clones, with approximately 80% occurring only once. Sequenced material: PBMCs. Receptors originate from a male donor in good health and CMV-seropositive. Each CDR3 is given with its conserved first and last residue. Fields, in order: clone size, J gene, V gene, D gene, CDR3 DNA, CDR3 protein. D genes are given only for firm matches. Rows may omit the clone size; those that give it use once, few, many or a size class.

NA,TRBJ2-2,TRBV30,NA,TGTGCCTGGGATACGGGAACCGGGGAGCTGTTTTTT,CAWDTGTGELFF
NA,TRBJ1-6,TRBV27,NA,TGTGCCAGCAGACTCCTCCAAACCCTCCACTTT,CASRLLQTLHF
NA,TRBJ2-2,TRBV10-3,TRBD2,TGTGCCATCAGCCCCGGGGGGGGAGGCGGGACCGGGGAGCTGTTTTTT,CAISPGGGGGTGELFF
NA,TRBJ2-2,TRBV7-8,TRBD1,TGTGCCAGCAGCTTCGCAGGGGGCGATAGCGGGGAGCTGTTTTTT,CASSFAGGDSGELFF
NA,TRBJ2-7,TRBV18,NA,TGTGCCAGCTCACCATCGGGAAGCTCCTACGAGCAGTACTTC,CASSPSGSSYEQYF
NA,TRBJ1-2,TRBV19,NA,TGTGCCAGTAGTCCCGTCATAGCGGGCGCGAATGGCTACACCTTC,CASSPVIAGANGYTF
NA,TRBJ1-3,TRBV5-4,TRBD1,TGTGCCAGCAGCTTGGGTGGCAGGTCTACAGGGGTGGCTGGAAACACCATATATTTT,CASSLGGRSTGVAGNTIYF
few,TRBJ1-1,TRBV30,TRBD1,TGTGCCAGCGATAGGGGGCTAATGAACACTGAAGCTTTCTTT,CASDRGLMNTEAFF
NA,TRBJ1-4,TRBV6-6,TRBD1,TGTGCCAGCAGTTACTCGAAGGGGACAGGGACGGAAAAACTGTTTTTT,CASSYSKGTGTEKLFF
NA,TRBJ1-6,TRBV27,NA,TGTGCCAGCAGTAAACCCCGGTCACCCCTCCACTTT,CASSKPRSPLHF
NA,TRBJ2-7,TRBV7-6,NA,TGTGCCAGCAGCCTACAGGACGAGCAGTACTTC,CASSLQDEQYF
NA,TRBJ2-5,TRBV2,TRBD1,TGTGCCAGCAGTGAGCTGGACAGGGGGGTTTGGGAGACCCAGTACTTC,CASSELDRGVWETQYF
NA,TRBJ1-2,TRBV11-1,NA,TGTGCCAGCAGCCATGCGGGGGGACCGCCGCGAGTCTCCTTC,CASSHAGGPPRVSF
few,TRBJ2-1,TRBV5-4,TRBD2,TGTGCCAGCAGCTTGGGGGCGGGTCGGGGGGACAATGAGCAGTTCTTC,CASSLGAGRGDNEQFF
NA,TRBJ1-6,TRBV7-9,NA,TGTGCCAGCAGCCGGAATTCACCCCTCCACTTT,CASSRNSPLHF
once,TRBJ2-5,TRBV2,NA,TGTGCCAGCAGTGAACGCAGGGACCAAGAGACCCAGTACTTC,CASSERRDQETQYF
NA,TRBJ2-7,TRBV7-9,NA,TGTGCCAGCACCTCCATAGGGGTAGCCCTTCACGAGCAGTACTTC,CASTSIGVALHEQYF
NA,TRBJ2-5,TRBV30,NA,TGTGCCTGGAAGGGGACTCGAGGAACCCAGTACTTC,CAWKGTRGTQYF
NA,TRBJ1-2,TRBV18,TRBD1,TGTGCCAGCTCATTCGGACAGGGGGATGGCTACACCTTC,CASSFGQGDGYTF
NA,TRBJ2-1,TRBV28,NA,TGTGCCAGCACCCGAGGGGGCTCCTACAATGAGCAGTTCTTC,CASTRGGSYNEQFF
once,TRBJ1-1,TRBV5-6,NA,TGTGCCAGCAGCCTAAGACAGGCGGTCCCCGGGGCTTTCTTT,CASSLRQAVPGAFF
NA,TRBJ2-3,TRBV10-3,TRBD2,TGTGCCATCAGTGAGTCTGCTAGCGGGAGGGTAGGAGATACGCAGTATTTT,CAISESASGRVGDTQYF
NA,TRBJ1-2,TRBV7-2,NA,TGTGCCAGCAGCCCCGGCGGGTTGTTTGGCTACACCTTC,CASSPGGLFGYTF
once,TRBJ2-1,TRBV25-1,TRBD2,TGTGCCAGCAGTGCGGTGGAAGGACTAGCGGAGTGGAATGAGCAGTTCTTC,CASSAVEGLAEWNEQFF
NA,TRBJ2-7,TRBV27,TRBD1,TGTGCCAGCAGGGCCGACAGGGGCCACTCCTACGAGCAGTACTTC,CASRADRGHSYEQYF
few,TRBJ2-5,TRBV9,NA,TGTGCCAGCAGCGTCCAAAACGGGGGTGCAGAGACCCAGTACTTC,CASSVQNGGAETQYF
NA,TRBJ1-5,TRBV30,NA,TGTGCCTGGATGCAGGGAAGGGATCAGCCCCAGCATTTT,CAWMQGRDQPQHF
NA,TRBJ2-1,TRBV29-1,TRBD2,TGCAGCGCAGCGACTAGCGGGAGTGTCGATGAGCAGTTCTTC,CSAATSGSVDEQFF
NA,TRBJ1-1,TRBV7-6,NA,TGTGCCAGCAGCTTAGCAGGGGGTGGAAACACTGAAGCTTTCTTT,CASSLAGGGNTEAFF
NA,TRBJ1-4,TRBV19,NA,TGTGCCAGTAGTAGGTCGGGATTTAATGAAAAACTGTTTTTT,CASSRSGFNEKLFF
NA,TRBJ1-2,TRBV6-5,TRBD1,TGTGCCAGCAGTCACAGGGGGACCAACTATGGCTACACCTTC,CASSHRGTNYGYTF
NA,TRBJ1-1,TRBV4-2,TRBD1,TGTGCCAGCAGCCGCCTGAGGGGGACAGGGAACACTGAAGCTTTCTTT,CASSRLRGTGNTEAFF
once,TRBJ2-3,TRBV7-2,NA,TGTGCCAGCAGCGACGGGATGAACACAGATACGCAGTATTTT,CASSDGMNTDTQYF
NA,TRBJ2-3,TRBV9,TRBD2,TGTGCCAGCAGCGATAGCGGGGGGTTGGGAGATACGCAGTATTTT,CASSDSGGLGDTQYF
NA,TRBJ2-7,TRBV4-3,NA,TGCGCCAGCAGCCAAGATTCAGGGGACTACGAGCAGTACTTC,CASSQDSGDYEQYF
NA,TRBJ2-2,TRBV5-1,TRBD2,TGCGCCAGCAAGAACGGGAGGTGGACCGGGGAGCTGTTTTTT,CASKNGRWTGELFF
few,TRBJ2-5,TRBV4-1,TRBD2,TGCGCCAGCAGCCAAGATCGGGTCGCGGGAGGTATACAAGAGACCCAGTACTTC,CASSQDRVAGGIQETQYF
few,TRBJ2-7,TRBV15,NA,TGTGCCACCAGCAGAGCGGGACAAAGTGTAGACGAGCAGTACTTC,CATSRAGQSVDEQYF
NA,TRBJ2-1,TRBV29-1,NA,TGCAGCGTTGAAGATGCCTTAATTAGGGGTGAGCAGTTCTTC,CSVEDALIRGEQFF
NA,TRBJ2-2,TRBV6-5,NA,TGTGCCAGCCGCGACAGGACGAACACCGGGGAGCTGTTTTTT,CASRDRTNTGELFF
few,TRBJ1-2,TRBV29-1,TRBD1,TGCAGCGTTGAGGACAGGGGGTATGGCTACACCTTC,CSVEDRGYGYTF
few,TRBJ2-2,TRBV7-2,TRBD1,TGTGCCAGCAGCCCCGACAGGGGGCGCACCGGGGAGCTGTTTTTT,CASSPDRGRTGELFF
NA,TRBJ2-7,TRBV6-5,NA,TGTGCCAGCAAACGACTAGGGGGCTCTCCTTACGAGCAGTACTTC,CASKRLGGSPYEQYF
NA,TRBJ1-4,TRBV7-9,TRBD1,TGTGCCAGCAGCTTAATCAGGACAGGGAGGGAAAAACTGTTTTTT,CASSLIRTGREKLFF
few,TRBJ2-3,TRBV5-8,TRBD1,TGTGCCAGCAGCTTGGGGACAGGGTCTAGCACAGATACGCAGTATTTT,CASSLGTGSSTDTQYF
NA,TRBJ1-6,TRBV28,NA,TGTGCCACCGGCTACGGGGGAGGCAATTATAATTCACCCCTCCACTTT,CATGYGGGNYNSPLHF
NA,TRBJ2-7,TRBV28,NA,TGTGCCAGCAGTTTAGGCCCTACAGGGTACGAGCAGTACTTC,CASSLGPTGYEQYF
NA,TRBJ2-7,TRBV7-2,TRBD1,TGTGCCAGCAGCCCCTACCAGGGGGCGGGCCCGTCCTACGAGCAGTACTTC,CASSPYQGAGPSYEQYF
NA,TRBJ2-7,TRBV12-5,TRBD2,TGTGCTAGTGGTTTGACTAGCGGGAGCTACGAGCAGTACTTC,CASGLTSGSYEQYF
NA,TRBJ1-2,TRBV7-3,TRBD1,TGTGCCAGCAGCGCCCAGGGGGTGTCCGATGGCTACACCTTC,CASSAQGVSDGYTF
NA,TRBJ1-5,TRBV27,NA,TGTGCCAGCAGAGAGGCGGGGGGTTCCAATCAGCCCCAGCATTTT,CASREAGGSNQPQHF